The 10 T cell receptor beta chains below come from one sample, sequenced in a study of blood T cell repertoires in COVID-19. Assay: immunoSEQ multiplex PCR; the TCRdb copy retains only in-frame clones and omits some. The data show approximately 340,000 clones, with 87% seen just once and approximately 9.3% held by the top ten. Sequencing was done on a sample of peripheral blood. These receptors all stem from a man aged 25 to 40 with COVID-19, enrolled during active disease.

This clone was observed a single time. The V gene is TRBV15, the J gene TRBJ1-4; 8 bases are a match to TRBD1. With 5 bases clipped from V and 7 bases from J, the junction kept 9 bases outside the gene matches. Germline CDR1 LNHNV, CDR2 YYDKDF (reference sequence). This CDR3 spans 15 amino acids. CDR3: CATSGSGTGVEKLFF. The DNA for the CDR3 is TGTGCCACCAGCGGTTCCGGGACAGGAGTTGAAAAACTGTTTTTT.

The rearrangement joins TRBV14 to TRBJ2-3; weak D call: TRBD2 (5 bases). Per germline, CDR1 SGHDN and CDR2 FVKESK. Trimming stripped 1 base from V and 2 bases from J, with 13 bases between. CDR3 length equals 16 residues. The CDR3 nucleotides are TGTGCCAGCAGCCAAGGGGTATCGGGGTACACAGATACGCAGTATTTT. This codes for CASSQGVSGYTDTQYF.

The gene calls are TRBV27 and TRBJ2-1; D is perhaps TRBD2 (5 bases). CDR1 and CDR2 (germline): MNHEY, SMNVEV (reference sequence). V gave up 5 bases and J gave up 8 bases, with 13 bases separating them. The CDR3 runs 13 residues. The CDR3, as DNA: TGTGCCAGCAGTCCCCGGACGGGGTATGAGCAGTTCTTC. Translated: CASSPRTGYEQFF.

The CDR3 DNA reads as TGCGCCAGCAGCCAAGACCCCTACAGGTCCTCTGGGGCCAACGTCCTGACTTTC. This encodes CASSQDPYRSSGANVLTF. This chain connects TRBV4-3 to TRBJ2-6; tentatively, D is TRBD1 (5 bases). Between the trimmed V and J ends, which lost 0 bases and 0 bases, there was a span of 12 bases. CDR1 and CDR2 (germline): LGHNA, YSLEER. The CDR3 is 18 amino acids.

This chain uses TRBV4-3 with TRBJ2-7; D may be TRBD1 (6 bases). The CDR3 is 15 amino acids. V lost 3 bases, J lost 0 bases, and 12 bases lay in between. Germline V gene sequence: CDR1 LGHNA, CDR2 YSLEER. CDR3 DNA: TGCGCCAGCAGCCAGGCTGCAGGGGACTCCTACGAGCAGTACTTC. This gives the protein CASSQAAGDSYEQYF.

This clone was detected only once. V and J are TRBV5-6 and TRBJ2-1, with D possibly being TRBD1 (5 bases). The germline V gene encodes CDR1 SGHDT and CDR2 YYEEEE. The germline V and J ends were trimmed by 3 bases and 8 bases, with 18 bases remaining between them. The CDR3 contains 15 residues. DNA for the CDR3: TGTGCCAGCAGCTCGATCAGGGCAGGGTCGGATGAGCAGTTCTTC. This translates into CASSSIRAGSDEQFF.

The chain joins TRBV3-1 (or the pseudogene TRBV3-2) to TRBJ2-4, with 12 bases that match TRBD2. Germline CDR1 LGHDT, CDR2 YNNKEL (reference sequence). Trimming cost V 1 base and J 0 bases; bases outside gene matches: 7. This CDR3 comprises 19 residues. In DNA form, the CDR3 reads TGTGCCAGCAGCCAAGGGCGACTAGCGGGAGAGATAGCCAAAAACATTCAGTACTTC. Translating it yields CASSQGRLAGEIAKNIQYF.

This chain joins TRBV27 and TRBJ1-1, with a possible D match to TRBD1 (5 bases). The germline V and J ends were trimmed by 10 bases and 1 base, with 22 bases remaining between them. The CDR3 consists of 16 residues. The germline V gene encodes CDR1 MNHEY and CDR2 SMNVEV (reference sequence). CDR3 in amino acids: CATVDLLGLANTEAFF. The CDR3 region has the DNA TGTGCCACCGTTGATCTGTTGGGGCTTGCGAACACTGAAGCTTTCTTT.

J is TRBJ2-1 and V is TRBV29-1; perhaps TRBD2 as D (5 bases). The V end was cut by 4 bases, the J end by 4 bases, with 14 bases between. This CDR3 is 14 amino acids long. Germline lookup yields CDR1 SQVTM and CDR2 ANQGSEA. This CDR3 is CSVGGGRGYNEQFF. The CDR3, as DNA: TGCAGCGTTGGAGGCGGCAGAGGGTACAATGAGCAGTTCTTC.

The rearrangement uses TRBV19 and TRBJ1-2; possible D gene TRBD1, 6 bases. The CDR3 spans 13 residues. V lost 6 bases to trimming and J lost 5 bases, with 13 bases between them. CDR1 and CDR2 (germline): LNHDA, SQIVND (reference sequence). The CDR3 nucleotides read TGTGCCAGTAGGAATACAGGGCCTTATGGCTACACCTTC. Its protein is CASRNTGPYGYTF.